This paragraph covers one TCR beta chain sequence. This receptor's antigen is unknown. No quality values exist for individual bases; no much larger clone is one base distant. This sample was taken from a study of control samples from healthy donors and cancer patients (dated by TCRdb to 2018 to 2021). Trimming removed 6 bases from V and 7 bases from J, leaving 19 bases between the germline ends. CDR3 length: 15 amino acids, cysteine to phenylalanine. Of all the DNA, just the CDR3 is kept, 45 bases in frame from base 1. The germline V gene specifies SGDLS as CDR1 and YYNGEE as CDR2. Library prep was done by the immunoSEQ multiplex PCR assay. The source is immuneACCESS, and TCRdb retained only in-frame sequences with V and J called. Part of the clones is not carried over; for the studies checked, unresolved V genes explain less than half of this, and the remainder is unexplained. The sample has 150,000 to 200,000 clones on record, almost 90% of them singletons. The ten largest account for over 4% of the sample.

In this chain, TRBV9 is recombined with TRBJ1-4; TRBD1 might be the D gene, on 6 matching bases. Input material: blood. The sequence was obtained from a woman aged 25 to 45 in good health. The DNA sequence follows: TGTGCCAGCACTCCGGGGGGGCAGGAGGGTGAAAAACTGTTTTTT. This sequence encodes CASTPGGQEGEKLFF. Full variable domain (CDR3 extended with the reference TRBV9 and TRBJ1-4 proteins): DSGVTQTPKHLITATGQRVTLRCSPRSGDLSVYWYQQSLDQGLQFLIQYYNGEERAKGNILERFSAQQFPDLHSELNLSSLELGDSALYFCASTPGGQEGEKLFFGSGTQLSVL.